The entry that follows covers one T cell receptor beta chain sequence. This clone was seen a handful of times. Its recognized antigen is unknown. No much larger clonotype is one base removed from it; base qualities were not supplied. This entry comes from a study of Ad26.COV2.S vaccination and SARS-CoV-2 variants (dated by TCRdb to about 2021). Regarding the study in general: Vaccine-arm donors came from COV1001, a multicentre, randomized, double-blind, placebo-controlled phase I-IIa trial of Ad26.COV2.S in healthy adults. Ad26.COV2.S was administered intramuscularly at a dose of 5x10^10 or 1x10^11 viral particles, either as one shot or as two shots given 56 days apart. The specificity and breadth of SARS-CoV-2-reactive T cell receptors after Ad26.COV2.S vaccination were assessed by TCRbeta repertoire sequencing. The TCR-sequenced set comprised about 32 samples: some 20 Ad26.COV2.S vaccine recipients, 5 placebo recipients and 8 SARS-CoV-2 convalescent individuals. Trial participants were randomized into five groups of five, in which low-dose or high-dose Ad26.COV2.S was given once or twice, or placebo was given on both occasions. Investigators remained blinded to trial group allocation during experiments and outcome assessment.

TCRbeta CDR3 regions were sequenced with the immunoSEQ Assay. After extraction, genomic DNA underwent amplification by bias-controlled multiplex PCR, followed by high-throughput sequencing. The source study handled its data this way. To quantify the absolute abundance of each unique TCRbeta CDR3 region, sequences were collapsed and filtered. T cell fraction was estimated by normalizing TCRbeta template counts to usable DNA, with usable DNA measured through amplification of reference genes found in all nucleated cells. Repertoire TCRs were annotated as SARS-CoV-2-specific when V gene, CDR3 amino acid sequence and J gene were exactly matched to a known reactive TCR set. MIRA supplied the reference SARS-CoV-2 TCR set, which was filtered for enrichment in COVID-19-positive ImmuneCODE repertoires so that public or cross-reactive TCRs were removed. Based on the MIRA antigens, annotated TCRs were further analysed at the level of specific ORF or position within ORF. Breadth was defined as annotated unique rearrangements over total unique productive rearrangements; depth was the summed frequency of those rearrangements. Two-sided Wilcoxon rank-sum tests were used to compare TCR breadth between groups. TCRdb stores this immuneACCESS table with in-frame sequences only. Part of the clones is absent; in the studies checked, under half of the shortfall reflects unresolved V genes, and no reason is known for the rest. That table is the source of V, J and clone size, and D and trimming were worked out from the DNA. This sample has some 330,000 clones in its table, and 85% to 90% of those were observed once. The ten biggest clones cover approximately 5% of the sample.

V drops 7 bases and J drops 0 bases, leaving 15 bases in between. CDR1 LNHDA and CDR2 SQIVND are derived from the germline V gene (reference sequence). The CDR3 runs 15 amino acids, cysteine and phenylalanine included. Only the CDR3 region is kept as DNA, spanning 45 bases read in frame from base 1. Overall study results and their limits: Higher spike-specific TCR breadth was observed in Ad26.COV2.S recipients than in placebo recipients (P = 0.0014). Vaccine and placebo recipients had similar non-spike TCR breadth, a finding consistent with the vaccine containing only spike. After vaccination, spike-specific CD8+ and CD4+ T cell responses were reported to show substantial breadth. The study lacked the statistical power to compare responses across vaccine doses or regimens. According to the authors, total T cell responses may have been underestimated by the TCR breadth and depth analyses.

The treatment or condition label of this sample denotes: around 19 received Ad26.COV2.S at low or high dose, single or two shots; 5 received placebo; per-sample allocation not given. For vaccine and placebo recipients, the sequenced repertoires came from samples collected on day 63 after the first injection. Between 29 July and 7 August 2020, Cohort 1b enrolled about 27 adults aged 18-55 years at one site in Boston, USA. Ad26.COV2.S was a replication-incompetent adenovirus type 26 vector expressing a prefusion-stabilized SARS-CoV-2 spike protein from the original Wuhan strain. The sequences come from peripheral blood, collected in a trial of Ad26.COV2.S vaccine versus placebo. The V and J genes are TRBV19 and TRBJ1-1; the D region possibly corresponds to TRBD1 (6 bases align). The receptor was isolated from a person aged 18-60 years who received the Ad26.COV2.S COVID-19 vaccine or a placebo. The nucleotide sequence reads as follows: TGTGCCAGTACAGCACAGGGCTCCATGAACACTGAAGCTTTCTTT. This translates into CASTAQGSMNTEAFF. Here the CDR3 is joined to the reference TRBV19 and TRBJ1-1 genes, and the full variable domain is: DGGITQSPKYLFRKEGQNVTLSCEQNLNHDAMYWYRQDPGQGLRLIYYSQIVNDFQKGDIAEGYSVSREKKESFPLTVTSAQKNPTAFYLCASTAQGSMNTEAFFGQGTRLTVV.